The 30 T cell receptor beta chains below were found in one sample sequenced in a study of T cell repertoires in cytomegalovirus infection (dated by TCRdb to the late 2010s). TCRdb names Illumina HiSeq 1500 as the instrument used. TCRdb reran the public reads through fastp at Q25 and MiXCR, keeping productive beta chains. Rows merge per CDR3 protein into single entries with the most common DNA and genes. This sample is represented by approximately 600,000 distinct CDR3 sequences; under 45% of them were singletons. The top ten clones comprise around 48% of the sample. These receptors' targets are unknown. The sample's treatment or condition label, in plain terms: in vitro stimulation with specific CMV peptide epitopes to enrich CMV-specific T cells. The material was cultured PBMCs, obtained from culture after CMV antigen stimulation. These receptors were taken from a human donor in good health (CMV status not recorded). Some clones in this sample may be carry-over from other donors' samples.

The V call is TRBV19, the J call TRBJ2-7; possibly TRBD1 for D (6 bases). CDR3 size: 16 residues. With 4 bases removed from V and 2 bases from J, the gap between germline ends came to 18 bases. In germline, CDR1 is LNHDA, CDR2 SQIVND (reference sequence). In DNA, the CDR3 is TGTGCCAGTAGTACCGCCTGGGTCAGGGGAGCCTACGAGCAGTACTTC. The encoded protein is CASSTAWVRGAYEQYF.

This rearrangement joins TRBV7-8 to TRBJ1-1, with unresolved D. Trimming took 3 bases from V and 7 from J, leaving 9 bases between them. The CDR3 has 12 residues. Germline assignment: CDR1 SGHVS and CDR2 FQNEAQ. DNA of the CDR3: TGTGCCAGCAGCTTTAAGGACGGTGAAGCTTTCTTT. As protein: CASSFKDGEAFF.

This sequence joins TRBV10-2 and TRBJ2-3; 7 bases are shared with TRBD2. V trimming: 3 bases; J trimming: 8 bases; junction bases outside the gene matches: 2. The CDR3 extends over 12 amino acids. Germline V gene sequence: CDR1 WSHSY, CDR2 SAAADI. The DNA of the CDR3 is TGCGCCAGCAGTGAACCGGGGGGTACGCAGTATTTT. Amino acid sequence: CASSEPGGTQYF.

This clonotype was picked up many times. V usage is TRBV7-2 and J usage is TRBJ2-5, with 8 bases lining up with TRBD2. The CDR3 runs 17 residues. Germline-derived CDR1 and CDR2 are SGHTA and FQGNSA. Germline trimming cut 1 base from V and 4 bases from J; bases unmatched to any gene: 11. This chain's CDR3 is CASSLGAGAVRGETQYF. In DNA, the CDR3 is TGTGCCAGCAGCTTAGGAGCGGGGGCCGTTAGGGGAGAGACCCAGTACTTC.

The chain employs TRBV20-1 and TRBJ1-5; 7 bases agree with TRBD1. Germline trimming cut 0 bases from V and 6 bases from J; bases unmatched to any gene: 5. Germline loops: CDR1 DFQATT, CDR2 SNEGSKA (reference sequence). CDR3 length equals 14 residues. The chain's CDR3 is CSARDRGSGQPQHF. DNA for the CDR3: TGCAGTGCTAGAGACAGGGGGTCTGGTCAGCCCCAGCATTTT.

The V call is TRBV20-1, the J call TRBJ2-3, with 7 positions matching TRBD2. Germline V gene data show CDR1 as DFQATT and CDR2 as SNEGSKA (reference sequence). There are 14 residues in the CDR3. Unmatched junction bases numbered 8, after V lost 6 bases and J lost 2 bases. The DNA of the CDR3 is TGCAGTGCCGATCGAAGCGGGGTCACAGATACGCAGTATTTT. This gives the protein CSADRSGVTDTQYF.

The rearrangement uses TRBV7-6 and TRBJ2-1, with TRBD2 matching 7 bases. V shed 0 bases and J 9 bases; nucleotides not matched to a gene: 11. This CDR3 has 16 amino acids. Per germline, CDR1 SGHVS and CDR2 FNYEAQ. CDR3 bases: TGTGCCAGCAGCTTAGCGTGGGGGGAGGGCCGGGGTGAGCAGTTCTTC. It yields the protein CASSLAWGEGRGEQFF.

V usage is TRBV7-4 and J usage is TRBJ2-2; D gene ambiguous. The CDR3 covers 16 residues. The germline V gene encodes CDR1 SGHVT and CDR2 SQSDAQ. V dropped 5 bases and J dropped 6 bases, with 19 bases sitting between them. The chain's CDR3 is CASSRLLATGPGELFF. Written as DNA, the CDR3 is TGTGCCAGCAGCCGGTTGCTCGCAACGGGCCCCGGGGAGCTGTTTTTT.

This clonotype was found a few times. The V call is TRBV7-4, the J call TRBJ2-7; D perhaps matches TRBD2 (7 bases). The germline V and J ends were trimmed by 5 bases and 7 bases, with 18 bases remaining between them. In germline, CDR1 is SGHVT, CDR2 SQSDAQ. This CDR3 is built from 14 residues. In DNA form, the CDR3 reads TGTGCCAGCAGCCGGGGGCGGGAGCGTTGGGAGCAGTACTTC. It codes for CASSRGRERWEQYF.

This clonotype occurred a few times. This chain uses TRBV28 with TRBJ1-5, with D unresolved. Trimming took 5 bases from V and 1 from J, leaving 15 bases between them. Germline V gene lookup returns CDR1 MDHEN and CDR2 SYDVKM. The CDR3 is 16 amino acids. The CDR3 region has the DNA TGTGCCAGCAGTGGGCGCGCGGGGTCGAGCAATCAGCCCCAGCATTTT. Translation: CASSGRAGSSNQPQHF.

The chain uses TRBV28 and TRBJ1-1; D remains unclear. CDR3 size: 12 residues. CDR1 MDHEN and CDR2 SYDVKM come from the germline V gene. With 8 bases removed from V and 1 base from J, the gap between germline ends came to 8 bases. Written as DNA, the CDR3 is TGTGCCAGCCAAGACGGGAACACTGAAGCTTTCTTT. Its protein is CASQDGNTEAFF.

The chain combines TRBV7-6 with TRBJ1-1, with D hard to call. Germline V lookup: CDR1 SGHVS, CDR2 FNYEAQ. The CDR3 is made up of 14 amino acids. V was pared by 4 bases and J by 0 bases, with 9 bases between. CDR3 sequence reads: CASSSYGLNTEAFF. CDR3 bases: TGTGCCAGCAGCTCTTACGGCCTGAACACTGAAGCTTTCTTT.

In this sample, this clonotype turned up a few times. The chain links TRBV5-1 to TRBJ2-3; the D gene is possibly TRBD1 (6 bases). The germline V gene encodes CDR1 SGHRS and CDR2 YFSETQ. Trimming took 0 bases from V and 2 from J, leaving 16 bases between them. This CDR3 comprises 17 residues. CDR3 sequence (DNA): TGCGCCAGCAGCTTGGCCAGGGGTGGTGGACTCACAGATACGCAGTATTTT. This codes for CASSLARGGGLTDTQYF.

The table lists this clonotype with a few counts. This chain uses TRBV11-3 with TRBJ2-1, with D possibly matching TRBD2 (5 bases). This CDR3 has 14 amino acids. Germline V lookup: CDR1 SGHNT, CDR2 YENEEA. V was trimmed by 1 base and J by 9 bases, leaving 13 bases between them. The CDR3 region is CASSLGGATGEQFF. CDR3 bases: TGTGCCAGCAGCTTAGGGGGAGCTACCGGTGAGCAGTTCTTC.

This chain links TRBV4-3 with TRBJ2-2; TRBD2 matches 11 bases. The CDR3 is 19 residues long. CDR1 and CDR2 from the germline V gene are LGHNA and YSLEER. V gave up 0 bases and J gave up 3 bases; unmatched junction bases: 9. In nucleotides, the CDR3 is TGCGCCAGCAGCCAAGAAGGGGTTAGCGGGAGGGTAGACACCGGGGAGCTGTTTTTT. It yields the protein CASSQEGVSGRVDTGELFF.

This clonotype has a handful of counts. The CDR3 loop reads CASSLVGSLNQPQHF. In nucleotides, the CDR3 is TGTGCCAGCAGTTTGGTGGGTAGTCTTAATCAGCCCCAGCATTTT. The genes are TRBV12-3 or TRBV12-4 and TRBJ1-5; D call uncertain. CDR3 length: 15 amino acids. Trimming pared 3 bases from V and 4 bases from J, leaving 13 bases between.

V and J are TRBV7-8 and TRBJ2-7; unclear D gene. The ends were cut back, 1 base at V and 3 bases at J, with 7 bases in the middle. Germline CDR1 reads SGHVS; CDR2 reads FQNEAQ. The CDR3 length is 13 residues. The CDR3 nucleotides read TGTGCCAGCAGCTTAGGTTTAAACTACGAGCAGTACTTC. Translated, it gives CASSLGLNYEQYF.

CDR3 amino acids: CASSWGSLNTGELFF. CDR3 DNA sequence: TGCGCCAGCAGCTGGGGGAGTCTGAACACCGGGGAGCTGTTTTTT. The rearrangement uses TRBV5-1 and TRBJ2-2; the D gene could be TRBD1 or TRBD2 (5 bases each). Germline CDR1 SGHRS, CDR2 YFSETQ. V dropped 3 bases and J dropped 1 base, with 10 bases sitting between them. This CDR3 is 15 amino acids long.

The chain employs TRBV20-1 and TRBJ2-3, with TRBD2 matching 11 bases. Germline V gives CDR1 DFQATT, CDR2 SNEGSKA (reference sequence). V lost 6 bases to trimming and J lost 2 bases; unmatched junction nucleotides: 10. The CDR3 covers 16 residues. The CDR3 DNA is TGCAGTGCCGTCCCTAGACTAGCGGGAAACACAGATACGCAGTATTTT. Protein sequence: CSAVPRLAGNTDTQYF.

CDR3 bases: TGTGCCAGCAGTTTGATACAGGGGAATGAGCAGTTCTTC. Translated: CASSLIQGNEQFF. This rearrangement joins TRBV12-3 or TRBV12-4 to TRBJ2-1, with 7 bases matching TRBD1. With 3 bases clipped from V and 7 bases from J, the junction kept 3 bases outside the gene matches. The CDR3 extends over 13 amino acids.

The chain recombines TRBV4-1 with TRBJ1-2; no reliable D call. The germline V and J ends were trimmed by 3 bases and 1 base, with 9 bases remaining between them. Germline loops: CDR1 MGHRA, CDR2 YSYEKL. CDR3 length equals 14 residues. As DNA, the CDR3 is TGCGCCAGCAGCCAGGTCGGGATTAACTATGGCTACACCTTC. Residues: CASSQVGINYGYTF.

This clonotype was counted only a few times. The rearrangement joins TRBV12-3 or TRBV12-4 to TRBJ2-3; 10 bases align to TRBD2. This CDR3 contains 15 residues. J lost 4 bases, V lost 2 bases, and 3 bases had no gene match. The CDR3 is CASSLSSGGSDTQYF. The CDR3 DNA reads TGTGCCAGCAGTTTATCTAGCGGGGGATCAGATACGCAGTATTTT.

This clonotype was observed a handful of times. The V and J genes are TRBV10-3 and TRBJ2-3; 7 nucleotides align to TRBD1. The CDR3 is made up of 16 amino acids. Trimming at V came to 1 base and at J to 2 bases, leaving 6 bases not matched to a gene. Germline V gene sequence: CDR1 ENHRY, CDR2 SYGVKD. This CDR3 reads CAISELSTGPTDTQYF. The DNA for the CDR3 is TGTGCCATCAGTGAGTTGTCGACAGGGCCCACAGATACGCAGTATTTT.

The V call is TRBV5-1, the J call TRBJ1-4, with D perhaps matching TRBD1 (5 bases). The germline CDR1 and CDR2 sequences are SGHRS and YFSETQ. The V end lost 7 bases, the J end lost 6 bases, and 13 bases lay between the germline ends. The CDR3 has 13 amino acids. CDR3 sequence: CASRRGGDEKLFF. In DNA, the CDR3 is TGCGCCAGCCGCCGTGGGGGTGATGAAAAACTGTTTTTT.

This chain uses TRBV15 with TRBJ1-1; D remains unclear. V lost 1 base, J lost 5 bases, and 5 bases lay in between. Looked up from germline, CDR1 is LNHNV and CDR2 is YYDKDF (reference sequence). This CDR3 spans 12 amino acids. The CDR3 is CATSRGVTEAFF. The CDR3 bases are TGTGCCACCAGCAGAGGGGTAACTGAAGCTTTCTTT.

This CDR3 is CASTHGQGFNEQFF. In DNA form, the CDR3 reads TGTGCCAGTACCCATGGGCAGGGATTCAACGAGCAGTTCTTC. V and J are TRBV19 and TRBJ2-1, with D tentatively TRBD1 (5 bases). Germline assignment: CDR1 LNHDA and CDR2 SQIVND (reference sequence). This CDR3 spans 14 amino acids. The V end lost 7 bases, the J end lost 10 bases, and 20 bases lay between the germline ends.

CDR3 sequence: CASSPDSSNQPQHF. The CDR3 DNA sequence: TGTGCCAGCAGCCCCGACAGTAGCAATCAGCCCCAGCATTTT. This chain connects TRBV7-9 to TRBJ1-5; a weak D match, TRBD1 (5 bases). The CDR3 has 14 residues. Germline loops: CDR1 SEHNR, CDR2 FQNEAQ (reference sequence). V gave up 5 bases and J gave up 0 bases, with 8 bases separating them.

CDR3 sequence reads: CASSQQGDNEKLFF. In nucleotides, the CDR3 is TGCGCCAGCAGTCAGCAGGGGGATAATGAAAAACTGTTTTTT. The V call is TRBV5-1, the J call TRBJ1-4; 7 nucleotides agree with TRBD1. Germline loops: CDR1 SGHRS, CDR2 YFSETQ. The CDR3 spans 14 residues. V lost 5 bases, J lost 4 bases, and 5 bases stayed unmatched.

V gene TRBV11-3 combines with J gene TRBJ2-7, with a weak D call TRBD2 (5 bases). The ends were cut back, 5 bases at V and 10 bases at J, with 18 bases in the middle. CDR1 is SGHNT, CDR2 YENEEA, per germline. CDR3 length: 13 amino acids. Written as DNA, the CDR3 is TGTGCCAGCAGCATCTCGCGGACTGGAGCCCAGTACTTC. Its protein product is CASSISRTGAQYF.

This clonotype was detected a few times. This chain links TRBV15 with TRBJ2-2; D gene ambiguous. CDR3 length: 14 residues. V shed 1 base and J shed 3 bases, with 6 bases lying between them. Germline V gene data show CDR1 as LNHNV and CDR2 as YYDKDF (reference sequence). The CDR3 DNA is TGTGCCACCAGCAGAGGTCAGGACACCGGGGAGCTGTTTTTT. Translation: CATSRGQDTGELFF.